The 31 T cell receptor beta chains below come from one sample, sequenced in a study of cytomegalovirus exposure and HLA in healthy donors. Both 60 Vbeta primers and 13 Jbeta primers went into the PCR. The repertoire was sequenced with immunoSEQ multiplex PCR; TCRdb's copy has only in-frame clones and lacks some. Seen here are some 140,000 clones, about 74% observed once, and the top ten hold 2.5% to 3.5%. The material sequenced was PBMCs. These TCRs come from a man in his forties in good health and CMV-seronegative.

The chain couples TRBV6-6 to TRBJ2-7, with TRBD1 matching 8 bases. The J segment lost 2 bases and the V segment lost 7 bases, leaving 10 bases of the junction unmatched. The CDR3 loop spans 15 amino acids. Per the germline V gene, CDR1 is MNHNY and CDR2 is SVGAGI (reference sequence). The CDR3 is CASTARGQGAYEQYF. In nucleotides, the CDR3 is TGTGCCAGCACCGCCAGAGGACAGGGCGCCTACGAGCAGTACTTC.

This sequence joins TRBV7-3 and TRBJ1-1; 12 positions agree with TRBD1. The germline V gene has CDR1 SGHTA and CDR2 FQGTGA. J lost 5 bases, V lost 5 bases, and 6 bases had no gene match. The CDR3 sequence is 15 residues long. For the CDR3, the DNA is TGTGCCAGCAGCCCCGAGGGACAGGGGGCAACTGAAGCTTTCTTT. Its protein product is CASSPEGQGATEAFF.

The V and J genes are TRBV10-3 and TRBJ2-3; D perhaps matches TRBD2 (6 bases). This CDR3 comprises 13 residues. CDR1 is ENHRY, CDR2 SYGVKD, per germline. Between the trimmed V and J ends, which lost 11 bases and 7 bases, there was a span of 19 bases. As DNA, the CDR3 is TGTGCCGCCGGGGGATTAGGTTTGAATACGCAGTATTTT. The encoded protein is CAAGGLGLNTQYF.

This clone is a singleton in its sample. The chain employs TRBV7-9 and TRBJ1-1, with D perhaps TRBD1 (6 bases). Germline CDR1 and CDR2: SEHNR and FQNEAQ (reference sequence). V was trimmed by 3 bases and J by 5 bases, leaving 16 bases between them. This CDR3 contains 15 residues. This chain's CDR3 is CASSFSTGLETEAFF. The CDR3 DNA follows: TGTGCCAGCAGCTTCTCTACAGGGTTGGAGACTGAAGCTTTCTTT.

CDR3 sequence: CASNKGGASTDTQYF. The CDR3 DNA is TGCGCCAGCAATAAAGGGGGGGCTAGCACAGATACGCAGTATTTT. The V call is TRBV5-1, the J call TRBJ2-3, with D maybe TRBD2 (7 bases). In germline, CDR1 is SGHRS, CDR2 YFSETQ. The CDR3 runs to 15 residues. Trimming shortened V by 6 bases and J by 0 bases, and 14 bases separated the two germline ends.

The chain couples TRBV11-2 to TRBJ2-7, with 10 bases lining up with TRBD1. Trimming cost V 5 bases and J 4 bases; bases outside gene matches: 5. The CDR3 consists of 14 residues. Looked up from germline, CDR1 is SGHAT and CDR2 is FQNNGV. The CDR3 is CASSLQGQGYEQYF. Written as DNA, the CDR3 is TGTGCCAGCAGCCTCCAGGGACAGGGGTACGAGCAGTACTTC.

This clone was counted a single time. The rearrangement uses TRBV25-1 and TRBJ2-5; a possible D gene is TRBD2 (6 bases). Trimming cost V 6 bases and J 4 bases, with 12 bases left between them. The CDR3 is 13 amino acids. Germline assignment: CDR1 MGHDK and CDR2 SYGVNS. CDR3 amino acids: CASRDTGGETQYF. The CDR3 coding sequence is TGTGCCAGCAGGGACACCGGGGGAGAGACCCAGTACTTC.

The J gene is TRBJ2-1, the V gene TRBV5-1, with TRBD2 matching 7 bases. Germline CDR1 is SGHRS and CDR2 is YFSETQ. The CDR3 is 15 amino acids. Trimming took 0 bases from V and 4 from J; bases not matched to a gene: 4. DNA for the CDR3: TGCGCCAGCAGCTTGGGGGGGGGTATTTACAATGAGCAGTTCTTC. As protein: CASSLGGGIYNEQFF.

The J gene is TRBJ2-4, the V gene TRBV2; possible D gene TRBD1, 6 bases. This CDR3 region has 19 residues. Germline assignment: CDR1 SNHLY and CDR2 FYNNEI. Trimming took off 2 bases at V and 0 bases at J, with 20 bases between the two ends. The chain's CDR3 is CASSEFPGRGGLAKNIQYF. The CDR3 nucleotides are TGTGCCAGCAGTGAATTTCCAGGGAGAGGGGGTCTAGCCAAAAACATTCAGTACTTC.

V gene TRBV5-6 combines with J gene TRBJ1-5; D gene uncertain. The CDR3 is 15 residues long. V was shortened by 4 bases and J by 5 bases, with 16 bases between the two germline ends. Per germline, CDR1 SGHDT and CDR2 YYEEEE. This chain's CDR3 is CASSREGAWDQPQHF. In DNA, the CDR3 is TGTGCCAGCAGCCGGGAGGGTGCATGGGATCAGCCCCAGCATTTT. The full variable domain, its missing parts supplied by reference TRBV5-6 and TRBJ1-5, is DAGVTQSPTHLIKTRGQQVTLRCSPKSGHDTVSWYQQALGQGPQFIFQYYEEEERQRGNFPDRFSGHQFPNYSSELNVNALLLGDSALYLCASSREGAWDQPQHFGDGTRLSIL.

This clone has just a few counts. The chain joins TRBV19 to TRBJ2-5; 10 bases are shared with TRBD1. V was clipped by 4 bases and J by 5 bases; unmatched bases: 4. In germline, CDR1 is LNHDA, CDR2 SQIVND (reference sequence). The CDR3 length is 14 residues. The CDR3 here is CASSSGTGVETQYF. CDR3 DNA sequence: TGTGCCAGTAGTAGTGGGACAGGGGTGGAGACCCAGTACTTC.

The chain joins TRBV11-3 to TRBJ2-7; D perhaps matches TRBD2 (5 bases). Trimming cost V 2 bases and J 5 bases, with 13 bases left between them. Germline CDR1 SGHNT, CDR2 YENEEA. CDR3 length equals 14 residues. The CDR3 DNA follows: TGTGCCAGCAGCTTACGGGGATATCTCGACGAGCAGTACTTC. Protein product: CASSLRGYLDEQYF.

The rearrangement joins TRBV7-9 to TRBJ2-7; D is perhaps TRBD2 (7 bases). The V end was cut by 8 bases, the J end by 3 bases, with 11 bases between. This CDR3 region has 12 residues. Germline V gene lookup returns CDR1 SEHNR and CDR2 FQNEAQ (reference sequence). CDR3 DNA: TGTGCCAGCGGGAGGGACATCTACGAGCAGTACTTC. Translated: CASGRDIYEQYF.

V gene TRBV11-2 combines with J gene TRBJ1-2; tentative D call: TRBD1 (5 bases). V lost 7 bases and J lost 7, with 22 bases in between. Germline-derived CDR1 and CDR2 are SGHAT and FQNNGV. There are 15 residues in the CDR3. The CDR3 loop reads CASTPVLGGVSGYTF. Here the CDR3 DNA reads TGTGCCAGCACCCCAGTTCTTGGGGGGGTCTCTGGCTACACCTTC.

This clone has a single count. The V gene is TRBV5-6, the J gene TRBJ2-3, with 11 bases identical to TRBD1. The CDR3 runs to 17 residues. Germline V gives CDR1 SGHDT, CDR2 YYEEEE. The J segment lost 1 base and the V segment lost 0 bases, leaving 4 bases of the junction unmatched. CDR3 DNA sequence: TGTGCCAGCAGCTTGGTACGGACAGGGGGCGGCACAGATACGCAGTATTTT. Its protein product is CASSLVRTGGGTDTQYF.

The CDR3: CASSQFGLNTGELFF. The CDR3, as DNA: TGCGCCAGCAGCCAGTTCGGTCTGAACACCGGGGAGCTGTTTTTT. The chain links TRBV4-3 to TRBJ2-2, with D unresolved. The CDR3 covers 15 residues. Germline lookup yields CDR1 LGHNA and CDR2 YSLEER. Trimming took off 3 bases at V and 1 base at J, with 9 bases between the two ends.

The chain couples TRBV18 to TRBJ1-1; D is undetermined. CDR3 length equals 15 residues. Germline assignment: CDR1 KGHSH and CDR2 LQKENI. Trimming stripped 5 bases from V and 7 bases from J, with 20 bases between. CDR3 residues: CASSIRDLETSEAFF. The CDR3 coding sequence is TGTGCCAGCTCAATTCGGGATTTAGAAACTAGTGAAGCTTTCTTT.

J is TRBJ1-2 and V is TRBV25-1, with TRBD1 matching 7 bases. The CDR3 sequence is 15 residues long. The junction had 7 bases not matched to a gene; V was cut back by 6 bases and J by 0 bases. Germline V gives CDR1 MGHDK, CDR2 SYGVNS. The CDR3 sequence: CASSQPGQSNYGYTF. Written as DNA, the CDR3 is TGTGCCAGCAGCCAGCCGGGACAGTCTAACTATGGCTACACCTTC.

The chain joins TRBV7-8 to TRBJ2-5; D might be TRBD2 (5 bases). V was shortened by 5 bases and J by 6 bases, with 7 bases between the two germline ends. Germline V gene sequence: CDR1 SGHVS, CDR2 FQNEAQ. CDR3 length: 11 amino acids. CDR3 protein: CASSREQTQYF. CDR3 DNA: TGTGCCAGCAGCCGGGAACAGACCCAGTACTTC.

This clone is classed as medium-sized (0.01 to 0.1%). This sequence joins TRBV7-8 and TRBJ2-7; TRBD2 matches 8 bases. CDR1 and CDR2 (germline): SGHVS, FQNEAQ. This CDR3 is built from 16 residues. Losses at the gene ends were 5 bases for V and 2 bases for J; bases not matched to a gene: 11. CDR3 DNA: TGTGCCAGCAGCAAATGGGGACTAGTGCAAACCTACGAGCAGTACTTC. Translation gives CASSKWGLVQTYEQYF.

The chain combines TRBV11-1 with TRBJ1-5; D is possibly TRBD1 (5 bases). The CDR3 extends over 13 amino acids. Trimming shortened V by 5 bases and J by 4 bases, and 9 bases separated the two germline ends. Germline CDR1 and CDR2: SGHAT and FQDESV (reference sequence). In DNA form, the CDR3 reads TGTGCCAGCAGCGCAGGGAGGAATCAGCCCCAGCATTTT. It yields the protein CASSAGRNQPQHF.

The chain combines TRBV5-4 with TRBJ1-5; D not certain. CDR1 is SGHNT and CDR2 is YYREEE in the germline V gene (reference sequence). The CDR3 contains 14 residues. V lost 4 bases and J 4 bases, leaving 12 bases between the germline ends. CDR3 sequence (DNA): TGTGCCAGCAGCCCTGGAGGCAGTAATCAGCCCCAGCATTTT. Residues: CASSPGGSNQPQHF.

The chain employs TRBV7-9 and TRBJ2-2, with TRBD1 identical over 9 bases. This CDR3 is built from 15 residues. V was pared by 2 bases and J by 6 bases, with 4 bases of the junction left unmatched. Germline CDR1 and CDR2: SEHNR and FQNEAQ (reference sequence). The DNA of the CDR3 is TGTGCCAGCAGCTTAAACAGACAGGGGGCCGGGGAGCTGTTTTTT. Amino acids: CASSLNRQGAGELFF.

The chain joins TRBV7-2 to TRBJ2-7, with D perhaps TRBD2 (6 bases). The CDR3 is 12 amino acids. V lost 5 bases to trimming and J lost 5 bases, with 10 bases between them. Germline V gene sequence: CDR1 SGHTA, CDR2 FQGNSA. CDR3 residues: CASSRRGDEQYF. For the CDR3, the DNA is TGTGCCAGCAGCAGGAGGGGTGACGAGCAGTACTTC.

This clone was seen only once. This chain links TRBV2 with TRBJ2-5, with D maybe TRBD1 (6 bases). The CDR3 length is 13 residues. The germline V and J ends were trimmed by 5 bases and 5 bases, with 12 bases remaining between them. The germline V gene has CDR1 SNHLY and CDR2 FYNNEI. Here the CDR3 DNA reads TGTGCCAGCAGTCCAACAGGGCAGGAGACCCAGTACTTC. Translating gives CASSPTGQETQYF. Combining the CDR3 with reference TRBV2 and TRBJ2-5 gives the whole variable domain EPEVTQTPSHQVTQMGQEVILRCVPISNHLYFYWYRQILGQKVEFLVSFYNNEISEKSEIFDDQFSVERPDGSNFTLKIRSTKLEDSAMYFCASSPTGQETQYFGPGTRLLVL.

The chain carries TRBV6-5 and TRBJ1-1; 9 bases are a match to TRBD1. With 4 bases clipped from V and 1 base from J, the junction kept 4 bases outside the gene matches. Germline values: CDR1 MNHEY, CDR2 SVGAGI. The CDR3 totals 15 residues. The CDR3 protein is CASSFGTGWNTEAFF. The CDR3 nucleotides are TGTGCCAGCAGTTTCGGGACAGGGTGGAACACTGAAGCTTTCTTT.

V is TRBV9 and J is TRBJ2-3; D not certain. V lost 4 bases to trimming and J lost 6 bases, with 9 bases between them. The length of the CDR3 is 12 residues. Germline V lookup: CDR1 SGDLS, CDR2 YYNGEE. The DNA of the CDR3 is TGTGCCAGCAGCCCCATTCGGGATACGCAGTATTTT. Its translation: CASSPIRDTQYF.

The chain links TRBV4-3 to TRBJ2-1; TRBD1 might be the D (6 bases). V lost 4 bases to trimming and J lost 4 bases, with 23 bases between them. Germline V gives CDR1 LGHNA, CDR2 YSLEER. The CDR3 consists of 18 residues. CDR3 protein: CASSLTVRSGTIYNEQFF. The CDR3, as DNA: TGCGCCAGCAGCCTCACCGTCCGGTCCGGGACAATTTACAATGAGCAGTTCTTC.

The CDR3 reads CASSWGQDYGYTF. As DNA, the CDR3 is TGCGCCAGCAGCTGGGGACAGGACTATGGCTACACCTTC. The genes are TRBV5-1 and TRBJ1-2, with 8 bases lining up with TRBD1. The V segment lost 3 bases and the J segment 3 bases; nucleotides outside the gene matches: 1. This CDR3 spans 13 amino acids. The germline V gene has CDR1 SGHRS and CDR2 YFSETQ.

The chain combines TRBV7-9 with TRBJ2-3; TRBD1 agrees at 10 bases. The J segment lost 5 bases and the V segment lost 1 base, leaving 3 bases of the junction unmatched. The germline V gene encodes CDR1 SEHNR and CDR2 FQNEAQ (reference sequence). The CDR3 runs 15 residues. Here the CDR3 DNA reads TGTGCCAGCAGCTTAGGACAGGGGGCGAGAGATACGCAGTATTTT. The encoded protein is CASSLGQGARDTQYF. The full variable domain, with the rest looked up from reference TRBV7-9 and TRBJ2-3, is DTGVSQNPRHKITKRGQNVTFRCDPISEHNRLYWYRQTLGQGPEFLTYFQNEAQLEKSRLLSDRFSAERPKGSFSTLEIQRTEQGDSAMYLCASSLGQGARDTQYFGPGTRLTVL.

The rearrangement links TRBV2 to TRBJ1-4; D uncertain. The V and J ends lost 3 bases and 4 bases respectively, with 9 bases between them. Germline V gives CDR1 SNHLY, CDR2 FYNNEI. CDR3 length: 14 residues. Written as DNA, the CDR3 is TGTGCCAGCAGTGACGGTTTCCTTAATGAAAAACTGTTTTTT. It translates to CASSDGFLNEKLFF.